This TCR beta chain was found in a study of T-cell reconstitution after alpha-beta-depleted transplantation in children. The germline CDR1 and CDR2 sequences are SGHDN and FVKESK. V was shortened by 0 bases and J by 5 bases, with 11 bases between the two germline ends. There are 14 residues in the CDR3. This clonotype was detected only a few times. TCRbeta library preparation incorporated unique molecular identifiers. TCRdb reanalysed the PCR reads using MiXCR and keeps one entry per CDR3 protein. Seen here are about 540,000 distinct CDR3 sequences, around 18% observed once, and the top ten hold approximately 3%.

The rearrangement joins TRBV14 to TRBJ2-7; possible D gene TRBD1, 6 bases. Sequencing was performed on PBMCs from the stem cell graft donor, taken from the stem cell graft. The sequence was obtained from a human donor who donated a stem cell graft to a child with acute lymphoblastic leukemia. The CDR3 reads CASSQDLQGNEQYF. The CDR3 nucleotides read TGTGCCAGCAGCCAAGATCTGCAGGGGAACGAGCAGTACTTC.